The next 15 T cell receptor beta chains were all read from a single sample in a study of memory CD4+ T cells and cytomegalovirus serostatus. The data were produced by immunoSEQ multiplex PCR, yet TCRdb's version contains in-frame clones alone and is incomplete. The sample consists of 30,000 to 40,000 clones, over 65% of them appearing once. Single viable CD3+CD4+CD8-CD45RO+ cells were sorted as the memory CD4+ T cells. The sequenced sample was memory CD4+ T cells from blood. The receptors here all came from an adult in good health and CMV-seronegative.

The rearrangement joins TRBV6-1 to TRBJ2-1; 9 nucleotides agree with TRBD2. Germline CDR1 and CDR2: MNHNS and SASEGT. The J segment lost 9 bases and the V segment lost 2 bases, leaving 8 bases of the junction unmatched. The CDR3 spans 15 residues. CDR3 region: CASSESFSGGFEQFF. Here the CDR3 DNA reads TGTGCCAGCAGTGAATCGTTTAGCGGGGGCTTTGAGCAGTTCTTC.

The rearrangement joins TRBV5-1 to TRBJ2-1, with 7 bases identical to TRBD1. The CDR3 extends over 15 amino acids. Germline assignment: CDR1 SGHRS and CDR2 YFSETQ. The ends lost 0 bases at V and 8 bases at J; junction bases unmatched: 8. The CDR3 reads CASSLEGGPLDEQFF. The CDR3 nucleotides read TGCGCCAGCAGCTTGGAAGGGGGCCCACTGGATGAGCAGTTCTTC.

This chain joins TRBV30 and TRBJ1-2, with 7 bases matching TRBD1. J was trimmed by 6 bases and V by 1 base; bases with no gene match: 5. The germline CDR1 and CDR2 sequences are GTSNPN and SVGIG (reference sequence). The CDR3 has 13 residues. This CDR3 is CAWSEDRDHGYTF. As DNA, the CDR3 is TGTGCCTGGAGTGAAGACAGGGATCATGGCTACACCTTC.

The CDR3 reads CASSQGSGGLAGANVLTF. The CDR3 DNA sequence: TGCGCCAGCAGTCAGGGTAGCGGGGGGCTGGCCGGGGCCAACGTCCTGACTTTC. V and J are TRBV23-1 and TRBJ2-6; 10 bases fit TRBD2. TRBV23-1 is treated as an ORF (open reading frame) with a function not yet certain. The CDR3 runs 18 residues. V dropped 3 bases and J dropped 4; count of bases not matched to a gene: 9.

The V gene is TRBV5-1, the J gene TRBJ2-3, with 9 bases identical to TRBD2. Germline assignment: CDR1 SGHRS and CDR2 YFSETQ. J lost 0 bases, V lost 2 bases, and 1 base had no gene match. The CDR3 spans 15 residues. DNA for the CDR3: TGCGCCAGCAGCTTAACTAGCGGGAGCACAGATACGCAGTATTTT. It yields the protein CASSLTSGSTDTQYF.

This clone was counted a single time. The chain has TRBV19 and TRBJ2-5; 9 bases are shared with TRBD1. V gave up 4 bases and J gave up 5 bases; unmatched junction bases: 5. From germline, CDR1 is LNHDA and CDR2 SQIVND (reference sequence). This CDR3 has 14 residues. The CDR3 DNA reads TGTGCCAGTAGTAGGACAGGGGCAATGGAGACCCAGTACTTC. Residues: CASSRTGAMETQYF.

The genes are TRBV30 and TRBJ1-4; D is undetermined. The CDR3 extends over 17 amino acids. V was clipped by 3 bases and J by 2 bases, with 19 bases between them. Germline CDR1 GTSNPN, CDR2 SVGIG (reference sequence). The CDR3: CAWRVPPSGATNEKLFF. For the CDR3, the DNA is TGTGCCTGGAGAGTCCCCCCCTCAGGAGCGACTAATGAAAAACTGTTTTTT.

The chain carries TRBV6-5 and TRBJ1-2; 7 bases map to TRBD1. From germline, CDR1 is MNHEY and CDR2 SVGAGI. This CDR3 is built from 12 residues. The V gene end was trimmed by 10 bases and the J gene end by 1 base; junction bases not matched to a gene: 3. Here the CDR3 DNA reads TGTGCCACCACAGGGGATAACTATGGCTACACCTTC. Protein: CATTGDNYGYTF.

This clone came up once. CDR3 nucleotides: TGTGCCAGCAGTTACTCGACCAGGGGGCAAGAGACCCAGTACTTC. Amino acid sequence: CASSYSTRGQETQYF. The chain joins TRBV6-6 to TRBJ2-5, with 7 nucleotides matching TRBD1. Germline trimming cut 0 bases from V and 2 bases from J; bases unmatched to any gene: 3. Germline CDR1 reads MNHNY; CDR2 reads SVGAGI (reference sequence). The CDR3 sequence is 15 residues long.

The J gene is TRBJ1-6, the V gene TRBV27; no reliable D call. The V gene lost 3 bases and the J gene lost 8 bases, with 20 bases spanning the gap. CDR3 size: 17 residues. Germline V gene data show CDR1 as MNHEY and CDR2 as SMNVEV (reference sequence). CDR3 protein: CASSFWSEGPPDSPLHF. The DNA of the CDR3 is TGTGCCAGCAGTTTTTGGTCGGAAGGGCCCCCCGATTCACCCCTCCACTTT.

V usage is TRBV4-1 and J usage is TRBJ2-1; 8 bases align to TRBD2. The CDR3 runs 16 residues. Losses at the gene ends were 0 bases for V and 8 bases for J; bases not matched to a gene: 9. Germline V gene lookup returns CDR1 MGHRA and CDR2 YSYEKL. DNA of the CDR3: TGCGCCAGCAGCCAAGAGGCGCGGGGGGTTAGGGATGAGCAGTTCTTC. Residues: CASSQEARGVRDEQFF.

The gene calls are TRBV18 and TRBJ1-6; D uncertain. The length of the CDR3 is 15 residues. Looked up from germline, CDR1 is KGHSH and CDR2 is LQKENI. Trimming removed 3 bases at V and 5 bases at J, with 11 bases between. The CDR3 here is CASSPANGNNSPLHF. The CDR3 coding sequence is TGTGCCAGCTCACCTGCAAACGGGAATAATTCACCCCTCCACTTT.

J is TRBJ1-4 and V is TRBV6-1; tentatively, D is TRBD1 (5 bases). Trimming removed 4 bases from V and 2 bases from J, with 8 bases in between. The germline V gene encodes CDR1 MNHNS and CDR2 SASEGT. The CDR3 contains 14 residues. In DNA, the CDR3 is TGTGCCAGCAGTGTGGGGGGGACTAATGAAAAACTGTTTTTT. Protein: CASSVGGTNEKLFF.

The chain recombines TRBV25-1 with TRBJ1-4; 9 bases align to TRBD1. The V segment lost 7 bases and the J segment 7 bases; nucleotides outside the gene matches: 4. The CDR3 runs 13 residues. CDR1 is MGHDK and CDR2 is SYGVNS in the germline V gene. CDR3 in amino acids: CASTGTGIEKLFF. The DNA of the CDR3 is TGTGCCAGCACCGGGACAGGGATTGAAAAACTGTTTTTT.

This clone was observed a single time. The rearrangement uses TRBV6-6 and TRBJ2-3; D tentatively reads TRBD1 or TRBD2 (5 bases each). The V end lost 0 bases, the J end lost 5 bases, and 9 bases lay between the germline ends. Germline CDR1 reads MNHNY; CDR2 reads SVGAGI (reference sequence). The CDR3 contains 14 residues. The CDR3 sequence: CASSYSGGRDTQYF. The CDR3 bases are TGTGCCAGCAGTTACTCTGGGGGAAGAGATACGCAGTATTTT.